This T cell receptor beta chain was profiled in a study of beta chain features in type 1 diabetes (dated by TCRdb to between 2018 and 2020). In the study overall: No differences in mean age, gender distribution, total cell number or subset yield were found between patients and healthy donors. A total of 90 million to 140 million sorted cells were examined across all samples, and RNA yield correlated strongly with the number of cells per subset. Regulatory and stem cell-like memory subsets were obtained from only 8 patients and about 8 healthy donors, while naive and central memory subsets were obtained from all 30 or so donors. The study compared the TCRB repertoires of sorted circulating CD4+ T cell subsets in recently diagnosed type 1 diabetes patients with those in matched healthy donors. What the work shows at the level of the full study, not this receptor alone: At VDJ recombination sites, type 1 diabetes patients had fewer insertions and more deleted nucleotides, which implies abnormalities in thymic rearrangement. Type 1 diabetes patients showed a moderate but significant shortening of TCRB CDR3 length in all four CD4+ subsets. Because small numbers of individuals were included in the HLA sub-analyses, any influence of HLA type on TCRB rearrangement was left unresolved. Sequencing cDNA rather than genomic DNA could over-represent highly expressing activated cells, although activation and CD3 levels did not differ between groups. PCR might favor shorter templates, but patient and control samples were amplified and corrected together, so any skew would affect both groups equally. Naive, central memory and regulatory TCRB repertoires appeared more similar among patients than among healthy donors.

Via the germline V gene (reference sequence), CDR1 is SEHNR and CDR2 FQNEAQ. Its CDR3 holds 17 amino acids, cysteine through phenylalanine. Here the CDR3 DNA is all that survives: 51 bases in frame from base 1. V and J are truncated by 1 base and 0 bases respectively, leaving an intervening sequence of 13 bases. The entire amount of isolated RNA was reverse transcribed using the High Capacity cDNA Reverse Transcription Kit, so the sequenced TCRB transcripts were expressed ones. Survey-depth immunoSEQ sequencing was performed on stem cell-like memory T cell samples, with an average of roughly 1 million total reads per sample. After sorted cells were lysed in RLT buffer, RNA was extracted with DNase-treated RNeasy Micro or Mini kits, with the choice depending on cell number. To prevent cross-contamination, every cell subset was processed on its own, while patient and healthy donor samples were processed together. The immunoSEQ multiplex PCR was used to amplify TCRB sequences from cDNA, generating 87-bp fragments that spanned the CDR3 region. Sequencing of the amplicons was performed on the Illumina HiSeq platform. For the original study's pipeline: Synthetic template baselines were used to correct PCR bias computationally, reads within Hamming distance 2 were collapsed together, and singletons that could not be merged were discarded. Reads were aligned to IMGT to assign V, D and J genes, CDR3 length, and insertions or deletions at six rearrangement sites. Clonotype counts were normalized to sorted cell number within each subset before computing true diversity and Gini coefficients with the tcR R package. The overlap coefficient, calculated on TCRB nucleotide sequences, was used to measure repertoire sharing. The immuneACCESS repertoire file appears here via TCRdb, limited to in-frame rearrangements. These files lack a portion of the clones; in checked studies, under half of the deficit traces to unresolved V genes, and the cause of the others is not known. From that table come the V and J calls and clone size; the DNA was used to work out D and trimming. The sample table holds about 110,000 clones, of which 30% to 50% were seen once. The ten top clones hold 0.065% of the sample.

Remarks on this clone: Its recognized antigen is unknown. Qualities for individual bases were not recorded, and no much larger clone is one base off.

From each donor, a single peripheral blood sample of 90 to 150 mL on average was drawn into heparinised tubes. Naive, central memory, regulatory and stem cell-like memory CD4+ T cells were sorted on a BD FACSAria II using a panel including CD45RO, CCR7, CD25, CD127, CD95 and CD27. A purity above 98% was achieved for all sorted populations. PBMCs were separated immediately by Lymphoprep density gradient centrifugation and were stained directly, without being cultured. So that batch effects would be minimized, each experiment stained and sorted samples in pairs, pairing one healthy donor with one patient.

The rearrangement joined TRBV7-9 to TRBJ1-3, with the identity of the D gene unclear. The receptor was isolated from a woman between 18 and 29 years old in good health. The sequenced sample consisted of stem cell memory CD4+ T cells from blood. In light of the paper, this sample's cell subset or site label describes: stem cell-like memory CD4+ T cells. The CDR3 reads CASSLVWAVPSGNTIYF. The sequenced DNA is TGTGCCAGCAGCTTAGTGTGGGCAGTTCCCTCTGGAAACACCATATATTTT.